The 14 T cell receptor beta chains presented below share a single source sample, sequenced in a study of cytomegalovirus exposure and HLA in healthy donors. Both 60 Vbeta primers and 13 Jbeta primers went into the PCR. Clones were read by immunoSEQ multiplex PCR, and TCRdb kept only the in-frame ones, dropping some. The sample yields nearly 95,000 clones, under 80% seen once. What was sequenced was PBMCs. The receptors originated from a woman aged 25 to 39 in good health and CMV-seronegative.

This clone showed up just a few times. The chain uses TRBV27 and TRBJ1-6, with 10 positions matching TRBD1. CDR3 length: 16 residues. CDR1 is MNHEY and CDR2 is SMNVEV in the germline V gene (reference sequence). V was clipped by 5 bases and J by 4 bases; unmatched bases: 5. The chain's CDR3 is CASSVGQGVYNSPLHF. The DNA of the CDR3 is TGTGCCAGCAGTGTAGGACAGGGGGTGTATAATTCACCCCTCCACTTT.

This clone was counted between two and nine times. The chain links TRBV6-1 to TRBJ2-7, with TRBD1 matching 9 bases. The CDR3 totals 14 residues. Germline V gene lookup returns CDR1 MNHNS and CDR2 SASEGT. V lost 2 bases, J lost 4 bases, and 3 bases stayed unmatched. The CDR3 is CASSEWDRAYEQYF. DNA for the CDR3: TGTGCCAGCAGTGAATGGGACAGGGCATACGAGCAGTACTTC.

The chain joins TRBV4-2 to TRBJ1-1; no clear D gene. Germline V gene lookup returns CDR1 LGHNA and CDR2 YNFKEQ. The CDR3 extends over 15 amino acids. V lost 1 base to trimming and J lost 5 bases, with 14 bases between them. CDR3 bases: TGTGCCAGCAGCCAAGGCTCCGACGGAGATACTGAAGCTTTCTTT. This translates into CASSQGSDGDTEAFF.

The chain carries TRBV2 and TRBJ2-5, with D possibly matching TRBD1 (6 bases). The CDR3 runs to 14 residues. Germline assignment: CDR1 SNHLY and CDR2 FYNNEI. V was clipped by 11 bases and J by 0 bases, with 16 bases between them. CDR3 DNA sequence: TGTGCCTCCAAAACGGGGACATACCAAGAGACCCAGTACTTC. This codes for CASKTGTYQETQYF.

This clone showed up just once. V usage is TRBV6-4 and J usage is TRBJ2-1; 13 bases agree with TRBD2. CDR1 is MRHNA and CDR2 is SNTAGT in the germline V gene. V lost 6 bases, J lost 4 bases, and 12 bases stayed unmatched. The CDR3 totals 18 residues. The CDR3 bases are TGTGCCAGCAGCGCCATACTAGCGGGGGGGCGGAAATACAATGAGCAGTTCTTC. This translates into CASSAILAGGRKYNEQFF.

The J gene is TRBJ2-4, the V gene TRBV10-3, with D possibly matching TRBD2 (5 bases). This CDR3 is 13 amino acids long. Germline CDR1 ENHRY, CDR2 SYGVKD. Trimming shortened V by 5 bases and J by 7 bases, and 12 bases separated the two germline ends. CDR3 DNA: TGTGCCATCAGTAGCAGCGGTGTGAACATTCAGTACTTC. Translated: CAISSSGVNIQYF.

The CDR3 DNA reads as TGCGCCAGCAGCCAAGTTCTTAGCGGGAGGGGCTACGAGCAGTACTTC. Encoded protein: CASSQVLSGRGYEQYF. The chain recombines TRBV4-1 with TRBJ2-7; 11 nucleotides match TRBD2. The CDR3 consists of 16 residues. V lost 1 base to trimming and J lost 3 bases; unmatched junction nucleotides: 5. The germline CDR1 and CDR2 sequences are MGHRA and YSYEKL.

The V and J genes are TRBV6-6 and TRBJ2-2; tentatively, D is TRBD1 (5 bases). V was cut by 0 bases and J by 5 bases, with 13 bases left in between. Germline CDR1 and CDR2: MNHNY and SVGAGI (reference sequence). The length of the CDR3 is 16 residues. CDR3 in amino acids: CASSYSAVGVTGELFF. In DNA form, the CDR3 reads TGTGCCAGCAGTTACTCGGCGGTAGGGGTGACCGGGGAGCTGTTTTTT.

This clone was detected a few times. The chain employs TRBV11-2 and TRBJ2-7; D is unresolved. Trimming removed 1 base at V and 4 bases at J, with 11 bases between. This CDR3 has 14 residues. CDR1 and CDR2 from the germline V gene are SGHAT and FQNNGV. DNA for the CDR3: TGTGCCAGCAGCTTAGCTTGGGCAGCTTACGAGCAGTACTTC. Translation: CASSLAWAAYEQYF.

The chain uses TRBV10-2 and TRBJ2-7; 13 bases match TRBD2. This CDR3 has 16 amino acids. After removal of 6 bases from V and 0 bases from J, the junction contained 5 bases not matched to a gene. Germline V gene sequence: CDR1 WSHSY, CDR2 SAAADI. CDR3 in DNA: TGCGCCAGCAGGGGACTAGCGGGACCGGTCTCCTACGAGCAGTACTTC. It codes for CASRGLAGPVSYEQYF.

Written as DNA, the CDR3 is TGTGCCAGCAGGAAATTAGCGGGGGGCGAGCAGTACTTC. Amino acid sequence: CASRKLAGGEQYF. V usage is TRBV27 and J usage is TRBJ2-7; 10 bases line up with TRBD2. This CDR3 contains 13 residues. Germline assignment: CDR1 MNHEY and CDR2 SMNVEV (reference sequence). With V trimmed by 6 bases and J by 6 bases, 5 bases remained unmatched.

V is TRBV6-5 and J is TRBJ1-6, with 7 bases identical to TRBD1. The CDR3 sequence is 14 residues long. Germline V CDR1 and CDR2: MNHEY, SVGAGI. V was pared by 5 bases and J by 6 bases, with 4 bases of the junction left unmatched. The CDR3 DNA reads TGTGCCAGCAGTAGGGACAGTTCTAATTCACCCCTCCACTTT. This gives the protein CASSRDSSNSPLHF.

The chain uses TRBV19 and TRBJ2-3; D is unresolved. The V gene's germline CDR1 is LNHDA and CDR2 SQIVND (reference sequence). This CDR3 region has 15 residues. Trimming took off 7 bases at V and 0 bases at J, with 14 bases between the two ends. CDR3 nucleotide sequence: TGTGCCAGTACCCTTAGCCTAACTAGCACAGATACGCAGTATTTT. Its protein is CASTLSLTSTDTQYF.

This chain joins TRBV5-1 and TRBJ1-2, with 8 bases fitting TRBD1. The germline V gene has CDR1 SGHRS and CDR2 YFSETQ. J was trimmed by 13 bases and V by 2 bases; bases with no gene match: 10. CDR3 length equals 13 residues. The CDR3 loop is CASSFSGGGVPTF. In DNA form, the CDR3 reads TGCGCCAGCAGCTTCTCAGGGGGCGGGGTCCCCACCTTC.